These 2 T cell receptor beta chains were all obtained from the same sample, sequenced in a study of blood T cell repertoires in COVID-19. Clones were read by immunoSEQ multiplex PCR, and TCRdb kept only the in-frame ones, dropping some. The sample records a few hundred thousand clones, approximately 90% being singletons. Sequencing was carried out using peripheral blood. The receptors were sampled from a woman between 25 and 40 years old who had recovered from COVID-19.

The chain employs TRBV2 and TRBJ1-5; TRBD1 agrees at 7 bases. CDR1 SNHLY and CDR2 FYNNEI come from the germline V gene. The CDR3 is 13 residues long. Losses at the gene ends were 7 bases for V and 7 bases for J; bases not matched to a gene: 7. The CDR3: CASTGTVGQPQHF. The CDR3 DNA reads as TGTGCCAGCACCGGGACAGTCGGGCAGCCCCAGCATTTT.

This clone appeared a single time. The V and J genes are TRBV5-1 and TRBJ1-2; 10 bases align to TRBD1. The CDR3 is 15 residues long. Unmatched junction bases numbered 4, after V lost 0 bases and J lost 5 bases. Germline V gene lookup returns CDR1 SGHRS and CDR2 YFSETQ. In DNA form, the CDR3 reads TGCGCCAGCAGCTTGGCCCGGGACAGGGGATATGGCTACACCTTC. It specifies CASSLARDRGYGYTF.